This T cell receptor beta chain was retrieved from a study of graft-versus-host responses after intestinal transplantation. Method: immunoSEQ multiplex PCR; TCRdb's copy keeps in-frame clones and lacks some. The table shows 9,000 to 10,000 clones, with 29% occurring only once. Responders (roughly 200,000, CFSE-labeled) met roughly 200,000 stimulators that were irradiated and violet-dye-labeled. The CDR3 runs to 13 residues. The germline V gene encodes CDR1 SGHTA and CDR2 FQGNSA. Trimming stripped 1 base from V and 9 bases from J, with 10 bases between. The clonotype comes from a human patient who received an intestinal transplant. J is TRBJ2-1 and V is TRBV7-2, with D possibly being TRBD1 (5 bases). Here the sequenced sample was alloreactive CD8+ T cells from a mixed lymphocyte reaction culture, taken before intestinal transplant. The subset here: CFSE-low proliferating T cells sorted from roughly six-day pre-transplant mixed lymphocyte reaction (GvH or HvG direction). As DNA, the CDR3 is TGTGCCAGCAGCTTAGGATTTAGGGGTGAGCAGTTCTTC. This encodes CASSLGFRGEQFF.